What follows are 20 T cell receptor beta chains derived from one specimen sequenced in a study of siplizumab effects on memory and regulatory T cells. TCRdb keeps only in-frame clones here, not all; method: immunoSEQ multiplex PCR. Here the sample spans 50,000 or so clones, about 90% being singletons. Material for sequencing was naive CD8+ T cells sorted from blood. These receptor sequences come from a human donor in good health.

V and J are TRBV12-5 and TRBJ2-7; 8 positions match TRBD1. J gave up 3 bases and V 2 bases, and 6 bases lay outside the gene matches. The CDR3 is 15 amino acids. The V gene's germline CDR1 is LGHNT and CDR2 FRNRAP. In nucleotides, the CDR3 is TGTGCTAGTGGTTTGCTATCGGGGACAGGCTACGAGCAGTACTTC. Amino acids: CASGLLSGTGYEQYF.

J is TRBJ1-4 and V is TRBV7-9; the D is unclear. This CDR3 has 13 amino acids. V lost 6 bases to trimming and J lost 8 bases, with 13 bases between them. Germline V CDR1 and CDR2: SEHNR, FQNEAQ (reference sequence). CDR3 bases: TGTGCCAGCAGGGGAGTATTGGTCGAAAAACTGTTTTTT. Protein: CASRGVLVEKLFF.

This clone appeared a few times. This chain connects TRBV14 to TRBJ1-5, with a possible D match to TRBD1 (5 bases). Germline CDR1 reads SGHDN; CDR2 reads FVKESK. V dropped 0 bases and J dropped 6 bases, with 12 bases sitting between them. The CDR3 spans 15 residues. CDR3 loop: CASSQDSGVFQPQHF. DNA for the CDR3: TGTGCCAGCAGCCAAGATTCGGGGGTTTTTCAGCCCCAGCATTTT.

The genes are TRBV5-6 and TRBJ1-1; D might be TRBD1 (5 bases). The germline V gene has CDR1 SGHDT and CDR2 YYEEEE. CDR3 size: 15 residues. The V end lost 0 bases, the J end lost 0 bases, and 9 bases lay between the germline ends. The CDR3 region is CASSLEQGLNTEAFF. In DNA, the CDR3 is TGTGCCAGCAGCTTGGAGCAGGGACTGAACACTGAAGCTTTCTTT.

The chain combines TRBV6-5 with TRBJ1-1; D gene uncertain. Germline V lookup: CDR1 MNHEY, CDR2 SVGAGI. This CDR3 has 14 amino acids. V lost 2 bases, J lost 2 bases, and 9 bases lay in between. The CDR3 is CASSYGSGNTEAFF. DNA of the CDR3: TGTGCCAGCAGTTACGGCAGTGGAAACACTGAAGCTTTCTTT.

The rearrangement joins TRBV27 to TRBJ2-3; TRBD2 aligns across 7 bases. The junction had 8 bases not matched to a gene; V was cut back by 4 bases and J by 1 base. From germline, CDR1 is MNHEY and CDR2 SMNVEV (reference sequence). The CDR3 is made up of 16 amino acids. Written as DNA, the CDR3 is TGTGCCAGCAGTTACCTAGCGGACCACCGCACAGATACGCAGTATTTT. Its translation is CASSYLADHRTDTQYF.

The chain joins TRBV4-1 to TRBJ2-5, with 7 bases fitting TRBD1. CDR1 and CDR2 from the germline V gene are MGHRA and YSYEKL. With 0 bases clipped from V and 4 bases from J, the junction kept 5 bases outside the gene matches. The CDR3 totals 15 residues. As DNA, the CDR3 is TGCGCCAGCAGCCAAGATGGACAGGAAGGAGAGACCCAGTACTTC. It encodes CASSQDGQEGETQYF.

The chain links TRBV19 to TRBJ2-7, with 7 nucleotides matching TRBD1. Trimming at V came to 3 bases and at J to 3 bases, leaving 8 bases not matched to a gene. The germline V gene encodes CDR1 LNHDA and CDR2 SQIVND (reference sequence). The CDR3 runs to 15 residues. CDR3 nucleotides: TGTGCCAGTAGTATCGCCCCCGGGACAGACTACGAGCAGTACTTC. This gives the protein CASSIAPGTDYEQYF.

Only one count was recorded for this clone. V usage is TRBV11-2 and J usage is TRBJ1-2; D not resolved. Germline V lookup: CDR1 SGHAT, CDR2 FQNNGV. V dropped 1 base and J dropped 0 bases, with 12 bases sitting between them. The CDR3 spans 16 residues. CDR3 sequence (DNA): TGTGCCAGCAGCTTAGTCTATCCGCAGTCTAACTATGGCTACACCTTC. It yields the protein CASSLVYPQSNYGYTF.

The chain links TRBV7-3 to TRBJ1-1; D perhaps matches TRBD1 (6 bases). In germline, CDR1 is SGHTA, CDR2 FQGTGA. The germline V and J ends were trimmed by 5 bases and 4 bases, with 14 bases remaining between them. This CDR3 spans 14 amino acids. CDR3 residues: CASSPMDSITEAFF. DNA of the CDR3: TGTGCCAGCAGCCCTATGGACAGTATCACTGAAGCTTTCTTT.

The chain recombines TRBV4-2 with TRBJ1-5; no definite D call. This CDR3 region has 14 residues. The V end was cut by 0 bases, the J end by 7 bases, with 10 bases between. Per the germline V gene, CDR1 is LGHNA and CDR2 is YNFKEQ. The CDR3: CASSQEEGVQPQHF. In DNA, the CDR3 is TGTGCCAGCAGCCAAGAGGAGGGAGTACAGCCCCAGCATTTT.

There are a few counts of this clone. The rearrangement uses TRBV6-4 and TRBJ1-1; maybe TRBD1 (6 bases). The CDR3 totals 12 residues. Per the germline V gene, CDR1 is MRHNA and CDR2 is SNTAGT. The V gene lost 0 bases and the J gene lost 13 bases, with 12 bases spanning the gap. The CDR3 reads CASSDSGHRVFF. The CDR3 coding sequence is TGTGCCAGCAGTGACTCGGGACACCGAGTTTTCTTT.

The chain joins TRBV19 to TRBJ2-7; D might be TRBD2 (6 bases). The V end lost 0 bases, the J end lost 5 bases, and 11 bases lay between the germline ends. CDR3 length: 14 amino acids. From germline, CDR1 is LNHDA and CDR2 SQIVND (reference sequence). CDR3 region: CASSIDGGINEQYF. Here the CDR3 DNA reads TGTGCCAGTAGTATAGATGGCGGGATCAACGAGCAGTACTTC.

The J gene is TRBJ1-4, the V gene TRBV5-1, with D possibly being TRBD1 (5 bases). CDR3 length: 16 residues. V was shortened by 4 bases and J by 3 bases, with 16 bases between the two germline ends. Germline V CDR1 and CDR2: SGHRS, YFSETQ. Written as DNA, the CDR3 is TGCGCCAGCAGCAACCCCCGCAGGGAGGCTAATGAAAAACTGTTTTTT. It encodes CASSNPRREANEKLFF.

The chain combines TRBV7-6 with TRBJ1-1; 8 bases map to TRBD1. CDR1 SGHVS and CDR2 FNYEAQ come from the germline V gene. V dropped 5 bases and J dropped 3; count of bases not matched to a gene: 8. The CDR3 has 15 residues. The CDR3 DNA is TGTGCCAGCAGCCCCACGACAGGGGTGGACACTGAAGCTTTCTTT. Translating it yields CASSPTTGVDTEAFF.

J is TRBJ2-7 and V is TRBV19; the D gene is possibly TRBD2 (6 bases). Trimming pared 5 bases from V and 2 bases from J, leaving 13 bases between. CDR3 length equals 14 residues. Germline CDR1 is LNHDA and CDR2 is SQIVND (reference sequence). The CDR3 here is CASSAGGATYEQYF. CDR3 coding DNA: TGTGCCAGTAGTGCGGGCGGGGCAACCTACGAGCAGTACTTC.

The J gene is TRBJ2-7, the V gene TRBV2; D remains ambiguous. The V end was cut by 6 bases, the J end by 1 base, with 4 bases between. Germline CDR1 reads SNHLY; CDR2 reads FYNNEI. CDR3 size: 11 residues. The CDR3 here is CASRYSYEQYF. CDR3 in DNA: TGTGCCAGCAGGTATTCCTACGAGCAGTACTTC.

This clone was detected a few times. The chain is built from TRBV7-9 and TRBJ1-5, with D tentatively TRBD1 (5 bases). Germline V gene lookup returns CDR1 SEHNR and CDR2 FQNEAQ (reference sequence). Trimming removed 1 base from V and 7 bases from J, with 8 bases in between. This CDR3 region has 13 residues. CDR3 nucleotides: TGTGCCAGCAGCTTAGAAGGGGTGCAGCCCCAGCATTTT. Translating it yields CASSLEGVQPQHF.

The chain couples TRBV9 to TRBJ2-7; 11 bases agree with TRBD1. Germline values: CDR1 SGDLS, CDR2 YYNGEE. With V trimmed by 4 bases and J by 4 bases, 10 bases remained unmatched. The CDR3 runs 16 residues. CDR3 sequence: CASSLQAGQGDYEQYF. The CDR3 coding sequence is TGTGCCAGCAGCCTCCAGGCGGGACAGGGGGATTACGAGCAGTACTTC.

The chain couples TRBV14 to TRBJ2-2; 10 nucleotides match TRBD2. Trimming cost V 1 base and J 1 base; bases outside gene matches: 6. This CDR3 is built from 18 residues. CDR1 and CDR2 (germline): SGHDN, FVKESK. In DNA, the CDR3 is TGTGCCAGCAGCCAAGGGTCACTAGCGGGGTGGAACACCGGGGAGCTGTTTTTT. It specifies CASSQGSLAGWNTGELFF.